The present T cell receptor (beta chain) was sequenced within a study of blood T cell repertoires in COVID-19. Sequencing used immunoSEQ multiplex PCR; TCRdb keeps in-frame clones, though not all of them. The data hold about 270,000 clones, with around 86% observed a single time. V lost 1 base and J 3 bases, leaving 13 bases between the germline ends. Germline CDR1 and CDR2: WSHSY and SAAADI. There are 16 residues in the CDR3. Sequenced sample: PBMCs or T cells enriched from blood (not recorded which). The sequence derives from a woman under 30 who had recovered from COVID-19. The rearrangement links TRBV10-2 to TRBJ1-5; possible D gene TRBD1, 5 bases. The DNA of the CDR3 is TGCGCCAGCAGTGAGTTTGCGGGGGTGGCCAATCAGCCCCAGCATTTT. Translating gives CASSEFAGVANQPQHF.